The rows below give T cell receptor beta chains drawn from one sample of a study of response to subunit inactivated influenza vaccine. Using its own MiXCR run on the RT-PCR reads, TCRdb lists one record per CDR3 protein. The data contain almost 250,000 distinct CDR3 sequences, 9% to 15% of them singletons. Sequencing was performed on non-naive T cells sorted from PBMCs, taken 14 to 15 days before vaccination. The receptor source for this set is a man over 45 who received an inactivated influenza vaccine. Each CDR3 is given with its conserved first and last residue. Each record gives: V gene, J gene, clone size, CDR3 length, D gene, CDR3 protein, CDR3 DNA. A D gene is named only where the DNA matches it firmly. Not every row has a clone size; where given, it reads once, few, many or a size class.

v_call: TRBV29-1; j_call: TRBJ1-2; clone_size: -; cdr3_length: 12; d_call: -; cdr3_aa: CSVVRDYYGYTF; cdr3_nt: TGCAGCGTGGTCCGGGACTACTATGGCTACACCTTC
v_call: TRBV29-1; j_call: TRBJ2-3; clone_size: -; cdr3_length: 19; d_call: TRBD2; cdr3_aa: CSVEAPLILAGGRADTQYF; cdr3_nt: TGCAGCGTTGAAGCTCCCCTAATCCTAGCGGGGGGCAGGGCAGATACGCAGTATTTT
v_call: TRBV18; j_call: TRBJ2-7; clone_size: many; cdr3_length: 18; d_call: -; cdr3_aa: CASSPSDSLVSGSYEQYF; cdr3_nt: TGTGCCAGCTCACCCTCGGATTCCCTTGTCTCTGGCTCCTACGAGCAGTACTTC
v_call: TRBV20-1; j_call: TRBJ2-1; clone_size: many; cdr3_length: 16; d_call: -; cdr3_aa: CSAPHPLASSYNEQFF; cdr3_nt: TGCAGTGCTCCTCACCCATTGGCGAGCTCCTACAATGAGCAGTTCTTC
v_call: TRBV12-3/TRBV12-4; j_call: TRBJ2-2; clone_size: few; cdr3_length: 15; d_call: TRBD1; cdr3_aa: CASSRRQGANGELFF; cdr3_nt: TGTGCCAGCAGTCGCCGACAGGGGGCAAACGGGGAGCTGTTTTTT
v_call: TRBV6-2/TRBV6-3; j_call: TRBJ1-6; clone_size: -; cdr3_length: 14; d_call: -; cdr3_aa: CASSYSARGSPLHF; cdr3_nt: TGTGCCAGCAGTTACTCCGCCCGGGGCTCACCCCTCCACTTT
v_call: TRBV29-1; j_call: TRBJ1-2; clone_size: many; cdr3_length: 14; d_call: -; cdr3_aa: CSVAITQGGDGYTF; cdr3_nt: TGCAGCGTTGCTATCACCCAGGGAGGAGATGGCTACACCTTC
v_call: TRBV29-1; j_call: TRBJ1-3; clone_size: few; cdr3_length: 12; d_call: TRBD1; cdr3_aa: CSAGGGGNTIYF; cdr3_nt: TGCAGCGCAGGGGGCGGTGGAAACACCATATATTTT
v_call: TRBV9; j_call: TRBJ2-3; clone_size: few; cdr3_length: 16; d_call: TRBD2; cdr3_aa: CASSPYGLAATDTQYF; cdr3_nt: TGTGCCAGCAGCCCCTATGGGCTAGCGGCAACAGATACGCAGTATTTT
v_call: TRBV5-5; j_call: TRBJ1-4; clone_size: -; cdr3_length: 15; d_call: -; cdr3_aa: CASSAGPGFGEKLFF; cdr3_nt: TGTGCCAGCAGCGCGGGCCCGGGGTTCGGTGAAAAACTGTTTTTT
v_call: TRBV28; j_call: TRBJ2-7; clone_size: many; cdr3_length: 16; d_call: TRBD1; cdr3_aa: CASSLGGTGFFYEQYF; cdr3_nt: TGTGCCAGCAGTTTAGGGGGGACAGGGTTTTTTTACGAGCAGTACTTC
v_call: TRBV28; j_call: TRBJ2-3; clone_size: -; cdr3_length: 14; d_call: -; cdr3_aa: CASNPRDNTDTQYF; cdr3_nt: TGTGCCAGCAATCCGCGGGACAACACAGATACGCAGTATTTT
v_call: TRBV28; j_call: TRBJ1-1; clone_size: -; cdr3_length: 13; d_call: -; cdr3_aa: CASSLRGSLEAFF; cdr3_nt: TGTGCCAGCAGTTTAAGGGGATCATTAGAAGCTTTCTTT
v_call: TRBV20-1; j_call: TRBJ2-7; clone_size: -; cdr3_length: 13; d_call: TRBD2; cdr3_aa: CSATTSGSYEQYF; cdr3_nt: TGCAGTGCTACGACTAGCGGGAGCTACGAGCAGTACTTC
v_call: TRBV7-2; j_call: TRBJ1-1; clone_size: few; cdr3_length: 15; d_call: TRBD1; cdr3_aa: CASSGGTGLNTEAFF; cdr3_nt: TGTGCCAGCAGCGGGGGGACAGGGTTGAACACTGAAGCTTTCTTT
v_call: TRBV6-2/TRBV6-3; j_call: TRBJ2-1; clone_size: -; cdr3_length: 14; d_call: -; cdr3_aa: CASSLFVDAYEQFF; cdr3_nt: TGTGCCAGCAGTTTGTTTGTTGATGCATATGAGCAGTTCTTC
v_call: TRBV7-2; j_call: TRBJ2-3; clone_size: few; cdr3_length: 15; d_call: -; cdr3_aa: CASSFTTGITDTQYF; cdr3_nt: TGTGCCAGCAGCTTTACGACGGGGATCACAGATACGCAGTATTTT
v_call: TRBV7-8; j_call: TRBJ2-7; clone_size: few; cdr3_length: 12; d_call: -; cdr3_aa: CASSLVVHEQYF; cdr3_nt: TGTGCCAGCAGCTTAGTAGTCCACGAGCAGTACTTC
v_call: TRBV14; j_call: TRBJ2-1; clone_size: many; cdr3_length: 16; d_call: -; cdr3_aa: CASSHSGSGSYNEQFF; cdr3_nt: TGTGCCAGCAGCCATTCAGGGTCTGGCTCCTACAATGAGCAGTTCTTC
v_call: TRBV29-1; j_call: TRBJ2-7; clone_size: few; cdr3_length: 14; d_call: -; cdr3_aa: CSAQTGRGAYEQYF; cdr3_nt: TGCAGCGCCCAAACAGGGCGTGGGGCCTACGAGCAGTACTTC
v_call: TRBV5-1; j_call: TRBJ1-3; clone_size: few; cdr3_length: 16; d_call: -; cdr3_aa: CASSLAPDITGNTIYF; cdr3_nt: TGCGCCAGCAGCTTGGCACCGGACATTACTGGAAACACCATATATTTT
v_call: TRBV4-3; j_call: TRBJ1-1; clone_size: few; cdr3_length: 15; d_call: TRBD1; cdr3_aa: CASSQADRANTEAFF; cdr3_nt: TGCGCCAGCAGCCAAGCCGACAGGGCGAACACTGAAGCTTTCTTT
v_call: TRBV10-3; j_call: TRBJ2-5; clone_size: -; cdr3_length: 15; d_call: TRBD1; cdr3_aa: CAISESRGPGETQYF; cdr3_nt: TGTGCCATCAGTGAGTCGAGGGGGCCGGGGGAGACCCAGTACTTC
v_call: TRBV5-1; j_call: TRBJ2-1; clone_size: -; cdr3_length: 14; d_call: -; cdr3_aa: CASSLDISYNEQFF; cdr3_nt: TGCGCCAGCAGCCTGGACATCTCCTACAATGAGCAGTTCTTC
v_call: TRBV28; j_call: TRBJ2-7; clone_size: few; cdr3_length: 15; d_call: TRBD2; cdr3_aa: CASSSSGGSSYEQYF; cdr3_nt: TGTGCCAGCAGTTCTAGCGGGGGAAGCTCCTACGAGCAGTACTTC
v_call: TRBV27; j_call: TRBJ2-7; clone_size: -; cdr3_length: 14; d_call: TRBD2; cdr3_aa: CASSITGLAPEQYF; cdr3_nt: TGTGCCAGCAGTATAACGGGACTAGCGCCCGAGCAGTACTTC
v_call: TRBV18; j_call: TRBJ2-5; clone_size: -; cdr3_length: 17; d_call: -; cdr3_aa: CASSTRGGSGTQETQYF; cdr3_nt: TGTGCCAGCTCGACCCGAGGGGGTAGCGGAACTCAAGAGACCCAGTACTTC
v_call: TRBV3-1; j_call: TRBJ1-2; clone_size: -; cdr3_length: 16; d_call: -; cdr3_aa: CASSQRGSRGNYGYTF; cdr3_nt: TGTGCCAGCAGCCAAAGGGGATCCAGGGGTAACTATGGCTACACCTTC
v_call: TRBV4-3; j_call: TRBJ2-7; clone_size: -; cdr3_length: 17; d_call: TRBD1; cdr3_aa: CASSHVLAGTGAYEQYF; cdr3_nt: TGCGCCAGCAGCCACGTACTCGCAGGGACAGGGGCCTACGAGCAGTACTTC
v_call: TRBV9; j_call: TRBJ2-7; clone_size: -; cdr3_length: 15; d_call: -; cdr3_aa: CASSVTGTSSYEQYF; cdr3_nt: TGTGCCAGCAGCGTGACCGGGACCTCGTCCTACGAGCAGTACTTC
v_call: TRBV12-3/TRBV12-4; j_call: TRBJ2-3; clone_size: many; cdr3_length: 13; d_call: -; cdr3_aa: CASSPARVNTQYF; cdr3_nt: TGTGCCAGCAGCCCCGCCAGGGTGAATACGCAGTATTTT
v_call: TRBV7-2; j_call: TRBJ1-2; clone_size: few; cdr3_length: 15; d_call: -; cdr3_aa: CASSLATWQGTGYTF; cdr3_nt: TGTGCCAGCAGCTTAGCCACCTGGCAGGGGACTGGCTACACCTTC
v_call: TRBV7-9; j_call: TRBJ1-1; clone_size: many; cdr3_length: 13; d_call: -; cdr3_aa: CASSLGPATEAFF; cdr3_nt: TGTGCCAGCAGCTTAGGGCCGGCCACTGAAGCTTTCTTT
v_call: TRBV9; j_call: TRBJ1-2; clone_size: many; cdr3_length: 15; d_call: -; cdr3_aa: CASSLSQSSNYGYTF; cdr3_nt: TGTGCCAGCAGCCTCAGCCAGAGTTCTAACTATGGCTACACCTTC
v_call: TRBV10-1; j_call: TRBJ1-1; clone_size: -; cdr3_length: 13; d_call: -; cdr3_aa: CASSEWGQTEAFF; cdr3_nt: TGCGCCAGCAGTGAATGGGGGCAAACTGAAGCTTTCTTT
v_call: TRBV7-6; j_call: TRBJ2-7; clone_size: many; cdr3_length: 14; d_call: -; cdr3_aa: CASRPGTNSYEQYF; cdr3_nt: TGTGCCAGCAGACCCGGGACAAACTCCTACGAGCAGTACTTC
v_call: TRBV6-2/TRBV6-3; j_call: TRBJ2-3; clone_size: -; cdr3_length: 15; d_call: TRBD2; cdr3_aa: CASPGLAELTDTQYF; cdr3_nt: TGTGCCAGCCCAGGACTAGCGGAACTCACAGATACGCAGTATTTT
v_call: TRBV29-1; j_call: TRBJ2-7; clone_size: many; cdr3_length: 14; d_call: TRBD1; cdr3_aa: CSVEMQGDSNEQYF; cdr3_nt: TGCAGCGTTGAAATGCAGGGGGATTCCAACGAGCAGTACTTC
v_call: TRBV10-3; j_call: TRBJ1-4; clone_size: few; cdr3_length: 14; d_call: -; cdr3_aa: CATRRAGEGEKLFF; cdr3_nt: TGTGCCACCCGTCGGGCAGGGGAGGGTGAAAAACTGTTTTTT
v_call: TRBV20-1; j_call: TRBJ2-4; clone_size: few; cdr3_length: 13; d_call: -; cdr3_aa: CSAARTAKDIQYF; cdr3_nt: TGCAGTGCCGCAAGGACAGCCAAGGACATTCAGTACTTC
v_call: TRBV10-3; j_call: TRBJ2-5; clone_size: -; cdr3_length: 15; d_call: -; cdr3_aa: CAISESKTSQETQYF; cdr3_nt: TGTGCCATCAGTGAGTCGAAGACATCACAAGAGACCCAGTACTTC
v_call: TRBV20-1; j_call: TRBJ2-1; clone_size: -; cdr3_length: 13; d_call: TRBD2; cdr3_aa: CSPFPSGSREQFF; cdr3_nt: TGCAGCCCTTTCCCTAGCGGGAGCAGGGAGCAGTTCTTC
v_call: TRBV6-1; j_call: TRBJ2-1; clone_size: once; cdr3_length: 16; d_call: TRBD2; cdr3_aa: CATRRLADALSNEQFF; cdr3_nt: TGTGCCACCAGACGACTAGCGGACGCGTTAAGCAATGAGCAGTTCTTC
v_call: TRBV27; j_call: TRBJ2-1; clone_size: few; cdr3_length: 14; d_call: -; cdr3_aa: CASSLGGPWNEQFF; cdr3_nt: TGTGCCAGCAGTTTGGGGGGCCCGTGGAATGAGCAGTTCTTC
v_call: TRBV20-1; j_call: TRBJ1-5; clone_size: few; cdr3_length: 16; d_call: -; cdr3_aa: CSANDGVKGGNQPQHF; cdr3_nt: TGCAGTGCTAATGACGGGGTCAAAGGGGGCAATCAGCCCCAGCATTTT
v_call: TRBV20-1; j_call: TRBJ2-1; clone_size: -; cdr3_length: 15; d_call: TRBD1; cdr3_aa: CSARDPAGGGDEQFF; cdr3_nt: TGCAGTGCTAGAGATCCGGCAGGGGGCGGGGATGAGCAGTTCTTC
v_call: TRBV20-1; j_call: TRBJ1-5; clone_size: few; cdr3_length: 15; d_call: -; cdr3_aa: CSARVLGQAPQPQHF; cdr3_nt: TGCAGTGCTAGAGTCCTGGGGCAGGCCCCCCAGCCCCAGCATTTT
v_call: TRBV20-1; j_call: TRBJ2-3; clone_size: few; cdr3_length: 18; d_call: -; cdr3_aa: CSARATLFGQGGADTQYF; cdr3_nt: TGCAGTGCTAGAGCAACATTATTCGGGCAGGGTGGCGCAGATACGCAGTATTTT
v_call: TRBV7-9; j_call: TRBJ2-4; clone_size: -; cdr3_length: 14; d_call: -; cdr3_aa: CASSLAGKGNIQYF; cdr3_nt: TGTGCCAGCAGCTTAGCAGGGAAGGGAAACATTCAGTACTTC
v_call: TRBV29-1; j_call: TRBJ2-6; clone_size: few; cdr3_length: 12; d_call: -; cdr3_aa: CSALFGANVLTF; cdr3_nt: TGCAGCGCCCTCTTCGGGGCCAACGTCCTGACTTTC
v_call: TRBV18; j_call: TRBJ2-2; clone_size: -; cdr3_length: 14; d_call: -; cdr3_aa: CASSPPSNTGELFF; cdr3_nt: TGTGCCAGCTCACCACCCAGCAACACCGGGGAGCTGTTTTTT
v_call: TRBV5-4; j_call: TRBJ2-1; clone_size: few; cdr3_length: 17; d_call: -; cdr3_aa: CASSKPGGGISYNEPLF; cdr3_nt: TGTGCCAGCAGTAAACCTGGCGGTGGGATCTCCTACAATGAGCCCCTCTTC
v_call: TRBV7-2; j_call: TRBJ1-6; clone_size: -; cdr3_length: 12; d_call: -; cdr3_aa: CASSLGASPLHF; cdr3_nt: TGTGCCAGCAGCTTAGGTGCTTCACCCCTCCACTTT
v_call: TRBV4-1; j_call: TRBJ2-3; clone_size: -; cdr3_length: 18; d_call: TRBD2; cdr3_aa: CASSLRGLAGVGADTQYF; cdr3_nt: TGCGCCAGCAGCCTCAGGGGACTAGCGGGAGTAGGCGCAGATACGCAGTATTTT
v_call: TRBV5-1; j_call: TRBJ2-3; clone_size: many; cdr3_length: 15; d_call: TRBD2; cdr3_aa: CASSFRGGGTDTQYF; cdr3_nt: TGCGCCAGCAGCTTTCGCGGGGGAGGCACAGATACGCAGTATTTT
v_call: TRBV4-3; j_call: TRBJ2-5; clone_size: few; cdr3_length: 13; d_call: -; cdr3_aa: CASSQDSGQTQYF; cdr3_nt: TGCGCCAGCAGCCAAGATTCTGGTCAGACCCAGTACTTC
v_call: TRBV6-2/TRBV6-3; j_call: TRBJ2-7; clone_size: few; cdr3_length: 13; d_call: -; cdr3_aa: CASSPVRTHEQYF; cdr3_nt: TGTGCCAGCAGCCCTGTGAGGACGCACGAGCAGTACTTC
v_call: TRBV5-6; j_call: TRBJ1-1; clone_size: many; cdr3_length: 15; d_call: -; cdr3_aa: CASSPWTGEYTEAFF; cdr3_nt: TGTGCCAGCAGCCCCTGGACGGGAGAGTACACTGAAGCTTTCTTT
v_call: TRBV4-1; j_call: TRBJ1-2; clone_size: -; cdr3_length: 15; d_call: -; cdr3_aa: CASSLLSPDLSGYTF; cdr3_nt: TGCGCCAGCAGCCTCCTAAGCCCTGACTTGAGTGGCTACACCTTC